These 4 T cell receptor beta chains were sequenced from one sample in a study of PD-1 blockade in mismatch repair-deficient tumors. Profiled with immunoSEQ multiplex PCR; TCRdb holds only in-frame clones, not every one. The table includes tens of thousands of clones, around four fifths detected once. The sample here was peripheral blood, taken 2 weeks after starting pembrolizumab. Every receptor here comes from an adult with mismatch repair-deficient cancer.

This clone was seen only a few times. This chain connects TRBV19 to TRBJ2-2, with TRBD1 matching 7 bases. CDR3 size: 13 residues. The ends lost 8 bases at V and 6 bases at J; junction bases unmatched: 6. Germline assignment: CDR1 LNHDA and CDR2 SQIVND (reference sequence). The CDR3 DNA is TGTGCCAGTGGTCGGCAGGGGGCCGGGGAGCTGTTTTTT. This translates into CASGRQGAGELFF.

The CDR3 nucleotides read TGCGCCAGCAGCCAAGAAGGAACAGACGCGAACACCGGGGAGCTGTTTTTT. Protein: CASSQEGTDANTGELFF. The V gene is TRBV4-1, the J gene TRBJ2-2; no reliable D call. This CDR3 region has 17 residues. V was clipped by 0 bases and J by 0 bases, with 11 bases between them. Looked up from germline, CDR1 is MGHRA and CDR2 is YSYEKL.

The rearrangement links TRBV6-5 to TRBJ2-1; 8 positions match TRBD2. The CDR3 is made up of 15 amino acids. Germline V gives CDR1 MNHEY, CDR2 SVGAGI. The trim removed 8 bases at V and 3 bases at J, leaving 9 bases unmatched. CDR3 sequence: CASSAGLGGYNEQFF. CDR3 nucleotide sequence: TGTGCCAGCTCCGCGGGACTAGGGGGCTACAATGAGCAGTTCTTC.

The chain links TRBV19 to TRBJ1-2, with 10 positions matching TRBD1. This CDR3 comprises 16 residues. Germline CDR1 is LNHDA and CDR2 is SQIVND (reference sequence). The V and J ends lost 4 bases and 4 bases, in that order; junction bases with no gene match: 9. The CDR3 DNA follows: TGTGCCAGTAGTACCCAACAAGGACAGGGGGTCTATGGCTACACCTTC. This codes for CASSTQQGQGVYGYTF.